This T cell receptor (beta chain) derives from a study of shared clonotypes between healthy human individuals. Study-level results: The low donor count limited represented genetic and exposure-history diversity. Four donors had roughly 5% of their naive CD4 clonotypes in common.

The V and J ends lost 2 bases and 0 bases respectively, with 7 bases between them. Germline CDR1 is WSHSY and CDR2 is SAAADI. The CDR3 totals 14 residues. Replicate PCRs for sorted subsets used roughly 200 ng DNA; this equaled 25,000 to 35,000 T cell genomes. Methods used by the authors: For the immunoSEQ data, sequences were junction-only without quality scores, so filtering differed. The method was immunoSEQ multiplex PCR; TCRdb's version includes in-frame clones alone and lacks a portion of them. V and J calls and clone size are as listed in that table; D and trimming were resolved from the DNA. The sample holds about 120,000 clones, 68% seen once. Remarks on this clone: The antigen remains unidentified.

Source material: memory CD8+ T cells sorted from blood. The subset: CD45RO+ cells pooled with CCR7-negative TemRA cells. The chain links TRBV10-2 to TRBJ1-1; no firm D call. The origin of this receptor is a young woman in good health. The CDR3 loop reads CASSEPGMNTEAFF. DNA for the CDR3: TGCGCCAGCAGTGAGCCAGGAATGAACACTGAAGCTTTCTTT.